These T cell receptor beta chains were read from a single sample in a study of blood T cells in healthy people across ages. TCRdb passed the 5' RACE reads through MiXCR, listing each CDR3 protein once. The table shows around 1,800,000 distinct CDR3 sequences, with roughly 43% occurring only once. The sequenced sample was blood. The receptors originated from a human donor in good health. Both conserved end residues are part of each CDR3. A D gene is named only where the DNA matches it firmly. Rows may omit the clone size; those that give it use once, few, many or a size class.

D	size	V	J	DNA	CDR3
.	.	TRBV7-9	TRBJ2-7	TGTGCCAGCAGCTTAGTGGGACGGGGGGCCTCCTACGAGCAGTACTTC	CASSLVGRGASYEQYF
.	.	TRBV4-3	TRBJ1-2	TGCGCCAGCAGCCACACGAAGGAGGACTACACCTTC	CASSHTKEDYTF
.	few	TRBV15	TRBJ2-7	TGTGCCACCAGCAGTCCCCAGACGGGACTCTACGAGCAGTACTTC	CATSSPQTGLYEQYF
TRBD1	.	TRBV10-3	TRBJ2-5	TGTGCCATCAGTGAGTCGGGGACAGTTCTTTTACAAGAGACCCAGTACTTC	CAISESGTVLLQETQYF
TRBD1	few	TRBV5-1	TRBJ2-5	TGCGCCAGCAGTTCCGGGACAGTAGTCCAAGAGACCCAGTACTTC	CASSSGTVVQETQYF
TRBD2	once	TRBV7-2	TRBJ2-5	TGTGCCAGCAGCCAGGGGACTAGGGGAAGGGAGACCCAGTACTTC	CASSQGTRGRETQYF
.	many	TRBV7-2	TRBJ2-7	TGTGCCAGCACCCGACAGGGAGGCTCCTACGAGCAGTACTTC	CASTRQGGSYEQYF
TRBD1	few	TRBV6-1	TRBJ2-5	TGTGCCAGCAGTGAAGCGACAGGGGGCCCGGAGACCCAGTACTTC	CASSEATGGPETQYF
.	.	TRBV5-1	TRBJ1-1	TGCGCCAGCAGCTTTTTCCGAATTGGGAACACTGAAGCTTTCTTT	CASSFFRIGNTEAFF
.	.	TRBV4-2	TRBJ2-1	TGTGCCAGCAGCCAATTCCTGGGCGGCAATGAGCAGTTCTTC	CASSQFLGGNEQFF
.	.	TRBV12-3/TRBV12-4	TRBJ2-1	TGTGCCAGCACCAGGGGCCCCGCGGAGACCCAGTTCTTC	CASTRGPAETQFF
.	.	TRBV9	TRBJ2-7	TGTGCCAGCAGCGTATCCGGTACTGCGCTCGAGCAGTACTTC	CASSVSGTALEQYF
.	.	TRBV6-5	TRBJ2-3	TGTGCCAGCAGTTACTCTAGTGGAGATACGCAGTATTTT	CASSYSSGDTQYF
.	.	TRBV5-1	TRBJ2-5	TGCGCCAGCAGCTTGGGGGTTCCCTCGGGAGAGACCCAGTACTTC	CASSLGVPSGETQYF
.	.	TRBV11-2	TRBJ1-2	TGTGCCAGCAGCGTATTCGGCGTTAACTATGGCTACACCTTC	CASSVFGVNYGYTF
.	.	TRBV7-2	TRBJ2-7	TGTGCCAGCAGCTTGCTGTATTCCTACGAGCAGTACTTC	CASSLLYSYEQYF
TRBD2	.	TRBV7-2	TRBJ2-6	TGTGCCAGCAGCTTAGAAGCCCCCTTACTAGCGGGACGCTCTGGGGCCAACGTCCTGACTTTC	CASSLEAPLLAGRSGANVLTF
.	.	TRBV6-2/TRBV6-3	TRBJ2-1	TGTGCCAGCAGTTGGGGGGTCCGCGGCGAGCAGTTCTTC	CASSWGVRGEQFF
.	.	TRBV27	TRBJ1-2	TGTGCCAGCGGTTTATCTAGAGGATTCGGCTGCACCTTC	CASGLSRGFGCTF
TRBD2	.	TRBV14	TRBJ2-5	TGTGCCAGCAGCCCATACCGGGGAGCGGGAGTTCAAGAGACCCAGTACTTC	CASSPYRGAGVQETQYF
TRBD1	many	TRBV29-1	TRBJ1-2	TGCAGCGTTCTTGGGGACAGCACTAACTATGGCTACACCTTC	CSVLGDSTNYGYTF
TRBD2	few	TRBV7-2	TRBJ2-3	TGTGCCAGCAGCTCACGTATTAGCGGGGCAGGGACAGATACGCAGTATTTT	CASSSRISGAGTDTQYF
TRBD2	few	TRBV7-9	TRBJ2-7	TGTGCCAGCAGCTCGACCGGGACTAGCGACCCCTACGAGCAGTACTTC	CASSSTGTSDPYEQYF
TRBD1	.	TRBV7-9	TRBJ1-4	TGTGCCAGCAGCTTAGAAGGGACAGGGGCCAAGAATGAAAAACTGTTTTTT	CASSLEGTGAKNEKLFF
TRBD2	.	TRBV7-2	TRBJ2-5	TGTGCCAGCAGCCTAGCGGTCCGGGAGACCCAGTACTTC	CASSLAVRETQYF
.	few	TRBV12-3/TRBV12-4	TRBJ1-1	TGTGCCAGCAGTTTATACAGTCACACTGAAGCTTTCTTT	CASSLYSHTEAFF
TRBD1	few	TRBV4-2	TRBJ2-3	TGTGCCAGCAGCCAAGACCGGACAGGTGGGGCAGATACGCAGTATTTT	CASSQDRTGGADTQYF
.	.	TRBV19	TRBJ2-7	TGTGCCAGTGCGGCCGAGGAGTTTGTGGACGAGCAGTACTTC	CASAAEEFVDEQYF
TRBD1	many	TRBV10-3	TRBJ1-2	TGTGCCATCAGCGGAGACAGGGGGCTTGGAGGCTACACCTTC	CAISGDRGLGGYTF
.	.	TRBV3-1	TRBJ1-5	TGTGCCAGCAGCCCGACGAGGTATAGCAATCAGCCCCAGCATTTT	CASSPTRYSNQPQHF